This is a list of T cell receptor beta chains from one sample in a study of vaccination and CD4 T cells after COVID-19. TCRdb used MiXCR to reprocess the PCR reads, holding one entry per CDR3 protein. The sample carries fewer than 20,000 distinct CDR3 sequences, about 45% recorded once. The antigens of these receptors remain unknown. Sequencing used CD4+ T cells from blood, cultured in vitro, obtained after SARS-CoV-2 vaccination. The source of these receptors is a human donor who had recovered from COVID-19. CDR3s include the opening cysteine and the closing phenylalanine or tryptophan. A D gene is named only where the DNA matches it firmly. The size entry is marked missing in some rows and otherwise reads once, few, many or a size class.

d_gene	v_gene	j_gene	abundance	len	CDR3aa	CDR3nt
-	TRBV19	TRBJ2-2	-	14	CASSIAANTGELFF	TGTGCCAGTAGTATAGCCGCAAACACCGGGGAGCTGTTTTTT
TRBD1	TRBV7-2	TRBJ2-1	-	16	CASSSTRQGHLNEQFF	TGTGCCAGCAGCTCCACCCGACAGGGCCATCTTAATGAGCAGTTCTTC
TRBD1	TRBV6-1	TRBJ1-1	-	13	CASRGQDTHEAFF	TGTGCCAGCAGGGGACAGGACACCCATGAAGCTTTCTTT
-	TRBV6-2/TRBV6-3	TRBJ1-2	few	12	CASREGAFGYTF	TGTGCCAGCAGGGAAGGGGCATTTGGCTACACCTTC
TRBD1	TRBV2	TRBJ1-6	few	14	CASTRDRGVSPLHF	TGTGCCAGCACCAGAGACAGGGGAGTTTCACCCCTCCACTTT
TRBD2	TRBV2	TRBJ2-1	-	16	CASSTGRDPSYNEQFF	TGTGCCAGCAGTACCGGGAGGGACCCCTCCTACAATGAGCAGTTCTTC
-	TRBV15	TRBJ2-5	few	14	CATSRGAVQETQYF	TGTGCCACCAGCAGAGGAGCCGTTCAAGAGACCCAGTACTTC
-	TRBV27	TRBJ1-6	few	13	CASSLRYDSPLHF	TGTGCCAGCAGCCTACGGTATGATTCACCCCTCCACTTT
TRBD1	TRBV29-1	TRBJ1-1	-	13	CSVPRTGGTEAFF	TGCAGCGTTCCTCGGACAGGGGGGACTGAAGCTTTCTTT
-	TRBV5-6	TRBJ1-2	-	12	CASSFGGAGYTF	TGTGCCAGCAGCTTCGGGGGGGCCGGCTACACCTTC
-	TRBV10-1	TRBJ2-2	-	13	CASGRTPTGELFF	TGCGCCAGCGGGAGGACCCCCACCGGGGAGCTGTTTTTT
TRBD1	TRBV11-3	TRBJ2-1	-	15	CASGARTGSYNEQFF	TGTGCCAGCGGAGCCCGGACAGGCTCCTACAATGAGCAGTTCTTC
TRBD1	TRBV18	TRBJ1-1	-	15	CASSPGQGPYTEAFF	TGTGCCAGCTCACCGGGACAGGGCCCATACACTGAAGCTTTCTTT
-	TRBV28	TRBJ2-5	-	16	CASTLGRQLPSETQYF	TGTGCCAGCACCTTAGGCCGACAGCTCCCTTCGGAGACCCAGTACTTC
TRBD1	TRBV12-3/TRBV12-4	TRBJ2-1	-	12	CASSFKGAEQFF	TGTGCCAGCAGTTTTAAGGGGGCAGAGCAGTTCTTC
-	TRBV7-8	TRBJ1-2	few	17	CASSLDMALRANYGYTF	TGTGCCAGCAGCTTAGATATGGCCTTGAGGGCTAACTATGGCTACACCTTC
-	TRBV7-2	TRBJ2-1	-	14	CASSLAGVGVEQFF	TGTGCCAGCAGCTTAGCGGGAGTTGGCGTTGAGCAGTTCTTC
-	TRBV28	TRBJ1-1	few	12	CASSSGGTEAFF	TGTGCCAGCAGCAGCGGTGGGACTGAAGCTTTCTTT
-	TRBV7-3	TRBJ1-2	few	17	CASSFNLGAHPNYGYTF	TGTGCCAGCAGCTTCAACCTTGGGGCGCACCCTAACTATGGCTACACCTTC
-	TRBV19	TRBJ1-1	-	14	CASSTRQMNTEAFF	TGTGCCAGTAGTACCCGACAGATGAACACTGAAGCTTTCTTT
TRBD1	TRBV20-1	TRBJ2-2	-	16	CSARRSGTGGSGELFF	TGCAGTGCCCGTCGCTCCGGGACAGGGGGCTCCGGGGAGCTGTTTTTT
TRBD2	TRBV5-4	TRBJ2-7	few	15	CASSLEGLAGVEQYF	TGTGCCAGCAGCTTGGAAGGACTAGCGGGAGTCGAGCAGTACTTC
-	TRBV7-9	TRBJ2-2	once	14	CALKGGANTGELFF	TGTGCCCTCAAAGGAGGGGCGAACACCGGGGAGCTGTTTTTT
TRBD1	TRBV20-1	TRBJ2-5	-	15	CSATNAGTGQETQYF	TGCAGTGCTACAAACGCCGGGACAGGGCAAGAGACCCAGTACTTC
-	TRBV5-8	TRBJ1-6	-	14	CASKRGIVNSPLHF	TGTGCCAGCAAGAGGGGAATCGTTAATTCACCCCTCCACTTT
-	TRBV6-2/TRBV6-3	TRBJ1-2	-	16	CATRRASSETGYGYTF	TGTGCCACCCGAAGGGCCTCCTCCGAAACGGGCTATGGCTACACCTTC
-	TRBV27	TRBJ2-7	-	10	CARYRYEQYF	TGTGCCCGATACCGTTACGAGCAGTACTTC
TRBD1	TRBV6-1	TRBJ2-3	-	15	CASSAGQGAADTQYF	TGTGCCAGCAGTGCGGGACAGGGGGCAGCAGATACGCAGTATTTT
-	TRBV6-1	TRBJ2-2	-	14	CASSGDRSTGELFF	TGTGCCAGCAGTGGCGACAGATCCACCGGGGAGCTGTTTTTT
-	TRBV7-3	TRBJ2-3	-	14	CASSASGRADTQYF	TGTGCCAGCAGCGCCTCAGGGAGAGCAGATACGCAGTATTTT
-	TRBV7-2	TRBJ1-1	-	15	CASSLDPGRGTEAFF	TGTGCCAGCAGCTTAGATCCAGGGAGGGGGACTGAAGCTTTCTTT
-	TRBV5-6	TRBJ1-6	-	14	CASRKVGSNSPLHF	TGTGCCAGCAGGAAGGTCGGGTCTAATTCACCCCTCCACTTT
-	TRBV30	TRBJ1-5	few	13	CAWSVQGNQPQHF	TGTGCCTGGAGTGTACAGGGCAATCAGCCCCAGCATTTT
-	TRBV19	TRBJ1-2	-	13	CATRRVAGNGYTF	TGTGCCACCCGCCGAGTAGCAGGGAATGGCTACACCTTC
-	TRBV19	TRBJ1-1	-	16	CASSVDIDRLNTEAFF	TGTGCCAGTAGTGTTGATATTGACAGACTGAACACTGAAGCTTTCTTT
TRBD1	TRBV20-1	TRBJ2-3	-	16	CSARGAGQGVTDTQYF	TGCAGTGCTAGAGGTGCGGGACAGGGGGTAACAGATACGCAGTATTTT
TRBD1	TRBV19	TRBJ1-2	-	15	CASSIMGTGGEGYTF	TGTGCCAGTAGTATCATGGGGACAGGGGGTGAAGGCTACACCTTC
-	TRBV20-1	TRBJ2-3	-	13	CSVGQPLTDTQYF	TGCAGCGTGGGCCAGCCCCTCACAGATACGCAGTATTTT
-	TRBV2	TRBJ2-3	-	13	CASRPGTTDTQYF	TGTGCCAGCAGGCCCGGGACAACGGATACGCAGTATTTT
-	TRBV11-3	TRBJ2-1	-	15	CASSLVFPRGNEQFF	TGTGCCAGCAGCTTAGTGTTCCCCCGGGGCAATGAGCAGTTCTTC
TRBD2	TRBV7-3	TRBJ2-1	-	15	CASSRTSGNYNEQFF	TGTGCCAGCAGCCGGACTAGCGGGAACTACAATGAGCAGTTCTTC
-	TRBV7-2	TRBJ1-3	few	13	CASSLHSGNTIYF	TGTGCCAGCAGCTTACACTCTGGAAACACCATATATTTT
-	TRBV5-4	TRBJ2-1	-	13	CASRLARGGEQFF	TGTGCCAGCAGACTGGCTAGGGGGGGTGAGCAGTTCTTC
-	TRBV2	TRBJ2-2	-	13	CASSDRGRWELFF	TGTGCCAGCAGTGACAGGGGGAGGTGGGAGCTGTTTTTT
TRBD2	TRBV7-9	TRBJ2-7	-	15	CASSPKLAGYYEQYF	TGTGCCAGCAGCCCCAAACTAGCGGGGTATTACGAGCAGTACTTC
-	TRBV9	TRBJ2-2	-	14	CASSVLTNTGELFF	TGTGCCAGCAGCGTGTTAACGAACACCGGGGAGCTGTTTTTT
-	TRBV24-1	TRBJ1-1	large	13	CATSDGSATEAFF	TGTGCCACCAGTGATGGGTCGGCCACTGAAGCTTTCTTT
TRBD1	TRBV5-1	TRBJ1-2	few	16	CASSAMDRAGNYGYTF	TGCGCCAGCAGCGCCATGGACAGGGCGGGGAACTATGGCTACACCTTC
TRBD1	TRBV7-2	TRBJ2-6	-	14	CASSTRQGINVLTF	TGTGCCAGCAGCACGCGACAGGGGATCAACGTCCTGACTTTC
-	TRBV12-3/TRBV12-4	TRBJ1-6	-	14	CASKVGFPDSPLHF	TGTGCCAGCAAGGTTGGGTTCCCGGATTCACCCCTCCACTTT
TRBD2	TRBV7-2	TRBJ2-1	-	16	CASSLLAGAAAGEQFF	TGTGCCAGCAGCTTACTAGCGGGAGCTGCGGCGGGTGAGCAGTTCTTC
-	TRBV7-2	TRBJ2-7	-	14	CASSTPSGGYEQYF	TGTGCCAGCAGCACCCCGTCCGGGGGCTACGAGCAGTACTTC
-	TRBV25-1	TRBJ1-2	-	14	CASSESFEAGGYTF	TGTGCCAGCAGTGAGTCATTTGAGGCTGGGGGCTACACCTTC